This TCR beta chain was profiled in a study of blood T cell repertoires in COVID-19. TCRdb keeps only in-frame clones here, not all; method: immunoSEQ multiplex PCR. The sample records around 390,000 clones, 80% to 90% being singletons. There are a few counts of this clone. Germline-derived CDR1 and CDR2 are LNHDA and SQIVND (reference sequence). V lost 3 bases and J lost 1, with 6 bases in between. There are 13 residues in the CDR3. The receptor was isolated from a woman aged 45-60 years who had recovered from COVID-19. The rearrangement links TRBV19 to TRBJ1-1; D is unclear. The material sequenced was PBMCs or T cells enriched from blood (not recorded which). This CDR3 is CASSMTGNTEAFF. The CDR3 coding sequence is TGTGCCAGTAGTATGACGGGGAACACTGAAGCTTTCTTT.